Included here is one TCR beta chain sequence, with context. These data come from a study of blood T cell repertoires in COVID-19. At the level of the study: Donors in the United States, Italy and Spain gave samples during acute or convalescent COVID-19. T cells, B-cell-depleted T cells, or PBMCs supplied cDNA or gDNA.

The germline V gene encodes CDR1 SQVTM and CDR2 ANQGSEA. The CDR3 totals 13 residues. V dropped 6 bases and J dropped 7; count of bases not matched to a gene: 7. Original processing notes: Using reference gene primer amplification, nucleated cell counts were estimated. Here immunoSEQ multiplex PCR was the method, and the copy in TCRdb shows in-frame clones only, minus some. That table supplies the V and J calls and clone size; D and trimming were determined from the DNA. The sample shows roughly 39,000 clones, more than 80% of them seen only once. The TCR comes from a man aged 55 to 70 with acute or convalescent COVID-19. Material for sequencing was peripheral blood. The chain employs TRBV29-1 and TRBJ1-5; 9 bases match TRBD1. The CDR3 sequence: CSVAGTGLQPQHF. CDR3 nucleotide sequence: TGCAGCGTCGCCGGGACAGGGCTCCAGCCCCAGCATTTT.